This T cell receptor (beta chain) was found in a study of shared clonotypes between healthy human individuals. Across the study: CD8 memory received one plate per donor, CD8 naive two, CD4 memory three and CD4 naive three.

Assay: immunoSEQ multiplex PCR; the TCRdb copy retains only in-frame clones and omits some. Among millions of clones listed, 85% to 95% were seen once. Naive CD8 cells comprised CD45RO-negative, CCR7-positively selected cells, excluding terminally differentiated effector memory CD45RA+ cells. V lost 5 bases and J lost 6; bases outside the gene matches: 11. The CDR3 runs to 15 residues. Germline V gene sequence: CDR1 SGHTA, CDR2 FQGTGA. Sequences were obtained from naive CD8+ T cells from PBMCs. The receptor comes from a man between 18 and 29 years old in good health. Some clones in this sample may be carry-over from other donors' samples. The chain uses TRBV7-3 and TRBJ2-3, with TRBD2 identical over 7 bases. The CDR3 nucleotides read TGTGCCAGCAGCCTCGGGGGGAGGGCCATCGATACGCAGTATTTT. Translating gives CASSLGGRAIDTQYF.